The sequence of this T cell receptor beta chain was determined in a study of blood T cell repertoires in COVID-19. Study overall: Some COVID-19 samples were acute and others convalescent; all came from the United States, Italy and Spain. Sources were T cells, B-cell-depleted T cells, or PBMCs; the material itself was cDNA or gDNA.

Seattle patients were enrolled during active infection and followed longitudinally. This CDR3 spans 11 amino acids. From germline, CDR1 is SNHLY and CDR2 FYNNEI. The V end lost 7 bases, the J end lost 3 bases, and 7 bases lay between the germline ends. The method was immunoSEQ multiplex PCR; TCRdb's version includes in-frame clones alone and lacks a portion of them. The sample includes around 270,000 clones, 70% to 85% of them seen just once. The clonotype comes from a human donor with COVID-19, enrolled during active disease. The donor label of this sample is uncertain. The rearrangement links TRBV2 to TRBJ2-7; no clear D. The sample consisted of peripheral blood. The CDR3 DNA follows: TGTGCCAGCACCGGTTACTACGAGCAGTACTTC. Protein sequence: CASTGYYEQYF.